The T cell receptor beta chain described here comes from a study of immune heterogeneity within non-small cell lung tumors. Template material comprised bulk tumor genomic DNA at 600 ng per sample. Each primary tumor yielded several biopsies, collected far apart from one another at surgery. Surgery that was curative in intent was performed on patients with untreated, newly diagnosed non-small cell lung cancer. This CDR3 has 15 residues. Trimming left V 5 bases short and J 5 bases short, with 19 bases between. Germline V gene data show CDR1 as SGHDT and CDR2 as YYEEEE. This clonotype was observed at least ten times. The authors amplified TCR beta CDR3 by multiplex PCR with 32 V and 13 J primers. TCRdb re-called the multiplex PCR reads with MiXCR, one entry per CDR3 protein. This repertoire shows roughly 15,000 distinct CDR3 sequences, roughly 29% found once; its top ten account for roughly 15%.

The chain employs TRBV5-6 and TRBJ1-1, with D uncertain. Sequenced input: lung tumor tissue. The source of this sequence is a woman aged 45-65 years with non-small cell lung cancer. CDR3 in amino acids: CASSEAEGVRTEAFF. Written as DNA, the CDR3 is TGTGCCAGCAGTGAAGCAGAGGGCGTTCGGACTGAAGCTTTCTTT.